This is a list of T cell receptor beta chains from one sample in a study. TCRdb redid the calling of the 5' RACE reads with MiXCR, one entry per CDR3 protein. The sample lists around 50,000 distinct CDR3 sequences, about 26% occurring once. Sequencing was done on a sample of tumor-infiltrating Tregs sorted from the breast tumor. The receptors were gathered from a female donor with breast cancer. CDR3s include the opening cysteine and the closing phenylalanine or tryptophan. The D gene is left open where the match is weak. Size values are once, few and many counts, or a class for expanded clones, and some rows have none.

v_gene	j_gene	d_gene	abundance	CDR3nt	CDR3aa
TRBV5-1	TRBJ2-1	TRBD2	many	TGCGCCAGCAGCTTGCAGGTTCTAGCGGGAGACAATGAGCAGTTCTTC	CASSLQVLAGDNEQFF
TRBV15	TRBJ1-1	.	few	TGTGCCACCAGCGACCTAGCCAGCGGGACTGAAGCTTTCTTT	CATSDLASGTEAFF
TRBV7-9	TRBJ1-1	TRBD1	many	TGTGCCAGCAATTCAGGGGGGCGAACTGAAGCTTTCTTT	CASNSGGRTEAFF
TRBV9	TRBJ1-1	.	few	TGTGCCAGCAGCCCTACCCGCGGATTCACTGAAGCTTTCTTT	CASSPTRGFTEAFF
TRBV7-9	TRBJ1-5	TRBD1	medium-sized	TGTGCCAGCAGCTTATGGTCAGGGGGAGTTGAGAATCAGCCCCAGCATTTT	CASSLWSGGVENQPQHF
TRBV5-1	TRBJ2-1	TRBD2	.	TGCGCCAGCAGCTTGGCGACTAGCGGGATTATAGATGAGCAGTTCTTC	CASSLATSGIIDEQFF
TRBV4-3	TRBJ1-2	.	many	TGCGCCAGCAGCCAAGATAGGGGGGACTTATGGAGCTACACCTTC	CASSQDRGDLWSYTF
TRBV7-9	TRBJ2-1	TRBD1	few	TGTGCCAGCAGCTTAAGTCTCGGGACAGGGGGGCCGCATGAGCAGTTCTTC	CASSLSLGTGGPHEQFF
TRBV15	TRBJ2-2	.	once	TGTGCCACCAGCCCGACAGTATCTTCCGGGGAGCTGTTATTT	CATSPTVSSGELLF
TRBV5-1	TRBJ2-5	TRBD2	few	TGCGCCAGCAGCTTTACCCCGGGACTAGCGGGGAAAGAGACCCAGTACTTC	CASSFTPGLAGKETQYF
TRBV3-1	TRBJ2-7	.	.	TGTGCCAGCGGGCAGGCTGTCCACGAGCAGTACTTC	CASGQAVHEQYF
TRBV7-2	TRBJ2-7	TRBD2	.	TGTGCCAGCAGCCACCGGGAGGTTTTACACGAGCAGTACTTC	CASSHREVLHEQYF
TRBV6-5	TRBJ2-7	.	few	TGTGCCAGCAGACCCCACCCCGGGCCACCTGAGGAGCAGTACTTC	CASRPHPGPPEEQYF
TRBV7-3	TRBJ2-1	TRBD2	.	TGTGCCAGCAGCGTCTCCGGGACTAGCTTTAATCGGGGCAATGAGCAGTTCTTC	CASSVSGTSFNRGNEQFF
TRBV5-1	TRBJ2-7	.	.	TGCGCCAGCAGCGGGATGGGCTACGAGCGGTACTTC	CASSGMGYERYF
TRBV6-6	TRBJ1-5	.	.	TGTGCCAGCGGGGCACAGGGCGGTCAGCCCCAGCATTTT	CASGAQGGQPQHF
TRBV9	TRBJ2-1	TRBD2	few	TGTGCCAGCAGCGTAGGTCCGACTAGCGGGATCAATGAGCAGTTCTTC	CASSVGPTSGINEQFF
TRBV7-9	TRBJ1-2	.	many	TGTGCCAGCAGCTTCGAGGGGTCCGGCTACACCTTC	CASSFEGSGYTF
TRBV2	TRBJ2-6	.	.	TGTGCCAGCAGTGGACAGCTCTCTGGGGCCAACGTCCTGACTTTC	CASSGQLSGANVLTF
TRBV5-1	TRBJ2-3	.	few	TGCGCCAGCTTAGGCGGGAACCCCACAGATACGCAGTATTTT	CASLGGNPTDTQYF
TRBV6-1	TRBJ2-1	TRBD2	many	TGTGCCAGCAGTCCTACCCTTGGGACTAGGCAGTTCTTC	CASSPTLGTRQFF
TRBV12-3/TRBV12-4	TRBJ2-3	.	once	TGTGCCAGCAGTATGGGACATAGCACAGATACGCAGTATTTT	CASSMGHSTDTQYF
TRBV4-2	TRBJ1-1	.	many	TGTGCCAGCAGCCGCTCCCCAGGGGACGACACTGAAGCTTTCTTT	CASSRSPGDDTEAFF
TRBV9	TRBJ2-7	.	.	TGTGCCAGCAGCGTAGGAAGTGAGGTCTACGAGCAGTACTTC	CASSVGSEVYEQYF
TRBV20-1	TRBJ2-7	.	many	TGCAGTGCTGGCCCGTTGGTGGGCCAGGCCTACGAGCAGTACTTC	CSAGPLVGQAYEQYF
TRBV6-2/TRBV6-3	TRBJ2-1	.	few	TGTGCCACCGAAGACGGTGGAGGAAACAATGAGCAGTTCTTC	CATEDGGGNNEQFF
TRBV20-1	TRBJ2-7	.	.	TGCAGTGCTAGAGGTGGGCCGGGAGTAGGATCCTACGAGCAGTACTTC	CSARGGPGVGSYEQYF
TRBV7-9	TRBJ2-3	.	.	TGTGCCAGCAGCTCCCCTCGGTCAGATACGCAGTATTTT	CASSSPRSDTQYF
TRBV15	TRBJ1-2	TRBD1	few	TGTGCCACCAGCAGGCGGGACAGGGAGGTTGGCTACACCTTC	CATSRRDREVGYTF
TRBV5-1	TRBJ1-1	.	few	TGCGCCGGCAGCTTCGAACCGCGTGGAAACACTGAAGCTTTCTTT	CAGSFEPRGNTEAFF
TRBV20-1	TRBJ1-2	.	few	TGCAGTGCTAGGATGTTGGGGGCGGTTATAAGAGGGGACTATGGCTACACCTTC	CSARMLGAVIRGDYGYTF
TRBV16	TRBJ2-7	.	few	TGTGCCAGCAGCCAATTTAGGGCAGGTTCGCCGGATTACGAGCAGTACTTC	CASSQFRAGSPDYEQYF
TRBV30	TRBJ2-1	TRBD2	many	TGTGCCTGGAGAAGGCGAGCGGGAGGATGGGGCAATGAGCAGTTCTTC	CAWRRRAGGWGNEQFF
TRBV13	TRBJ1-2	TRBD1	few	TGTGCCTGGCTGGGCAGGGGGAGCCACTATGGCTACACCTTC	CAWLGRGSHYGYTF
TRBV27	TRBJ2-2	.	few	TGTGCCAGCAGTTTGGGGGTAGGGGGTTTGAACACCGGGGAGCTGTTTTTT	CASSLGVGGLNTGELFF
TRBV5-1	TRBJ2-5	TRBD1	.	TGCGCCAGCAGCTCGGACAGGGGACTACAAGAGACCCAGTACTTC	CASSSDRGLQETQYF